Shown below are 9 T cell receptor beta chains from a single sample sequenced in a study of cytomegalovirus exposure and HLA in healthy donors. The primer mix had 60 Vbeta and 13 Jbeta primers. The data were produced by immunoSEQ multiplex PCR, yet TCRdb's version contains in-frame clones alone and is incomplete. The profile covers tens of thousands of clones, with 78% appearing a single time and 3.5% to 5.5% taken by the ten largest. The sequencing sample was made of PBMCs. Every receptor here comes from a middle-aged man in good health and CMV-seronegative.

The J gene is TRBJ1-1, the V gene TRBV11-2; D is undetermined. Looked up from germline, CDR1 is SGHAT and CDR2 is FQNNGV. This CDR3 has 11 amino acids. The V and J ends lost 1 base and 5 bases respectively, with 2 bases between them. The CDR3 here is CASSLVTEAFF. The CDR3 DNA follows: TGTGCCAGCAGCTTAGTAACTGAAGCTTTCTTT.

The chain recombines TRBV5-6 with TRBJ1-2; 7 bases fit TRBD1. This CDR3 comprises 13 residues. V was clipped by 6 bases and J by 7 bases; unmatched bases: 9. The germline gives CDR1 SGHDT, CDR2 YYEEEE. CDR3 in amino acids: CASTIDRAGGYTF. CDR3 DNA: TGTGCCAGCACCATAGACAGGGCAGGTGGCTACACCTTC.

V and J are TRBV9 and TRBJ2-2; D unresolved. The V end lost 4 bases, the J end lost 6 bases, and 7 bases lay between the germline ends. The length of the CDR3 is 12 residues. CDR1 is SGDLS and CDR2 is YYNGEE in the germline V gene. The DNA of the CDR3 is TGTGCCAGCAGCAAAATAGCCGGGGAGCTGTTTTTT. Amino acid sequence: CASSKIAGELFF.

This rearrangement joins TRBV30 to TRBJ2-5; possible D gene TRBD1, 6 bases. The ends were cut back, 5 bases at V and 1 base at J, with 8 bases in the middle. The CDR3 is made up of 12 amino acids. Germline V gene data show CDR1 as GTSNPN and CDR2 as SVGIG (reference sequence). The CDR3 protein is CAWATGQETQYF. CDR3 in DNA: TGTGCCTGGGCGACAGGCCAAGAGACCCAGTACTTC.

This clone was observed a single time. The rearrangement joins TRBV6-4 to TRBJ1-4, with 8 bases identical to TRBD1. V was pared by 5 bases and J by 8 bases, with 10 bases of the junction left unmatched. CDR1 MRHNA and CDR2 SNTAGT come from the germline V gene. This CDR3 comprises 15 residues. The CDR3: CASSRTGTGEEKLFF. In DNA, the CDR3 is TGTGCCAGCAGTCGTACCGGGACAGGAGAGGAAAAACTGTTTTTT.

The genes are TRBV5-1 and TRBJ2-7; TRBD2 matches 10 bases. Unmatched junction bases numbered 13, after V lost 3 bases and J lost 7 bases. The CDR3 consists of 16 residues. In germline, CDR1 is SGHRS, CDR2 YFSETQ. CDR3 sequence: CASSSGGLAGVGEQYF. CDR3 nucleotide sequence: TGCGCCAGCAGCTCCGGAGGGCTAGCGGGAGTCGGTGAGCAGTACTTC.

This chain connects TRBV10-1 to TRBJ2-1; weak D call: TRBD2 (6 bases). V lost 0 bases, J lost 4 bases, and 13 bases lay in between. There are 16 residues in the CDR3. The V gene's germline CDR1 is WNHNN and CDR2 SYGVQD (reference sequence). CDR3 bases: TGCGCCAGCAGTGAGTCAATGGGCGGGAATTACAATGAGCAGTTCTTC. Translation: CASSESMGGNYNEQFF.

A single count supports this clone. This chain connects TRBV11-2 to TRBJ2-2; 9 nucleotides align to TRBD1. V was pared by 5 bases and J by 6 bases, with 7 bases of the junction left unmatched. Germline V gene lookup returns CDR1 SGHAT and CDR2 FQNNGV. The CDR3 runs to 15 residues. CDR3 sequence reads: CASSRRDRVAGELFF. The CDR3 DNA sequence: TGTGCCAGCAGCCGGAGGGACAGGGTCGCCGGGGAGCTGTTTTTT. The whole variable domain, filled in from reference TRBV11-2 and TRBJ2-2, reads EAGVAQSPRYKIIEKRQSVAFWCNPISGHATLYWYQQILGQGPKLLIQFQNNGVVDDSQLPKDRFSAERLKGVDSTLKIQPAKLEDSAVYLCASSRRDRVAGELFFGEGSRLTVL.

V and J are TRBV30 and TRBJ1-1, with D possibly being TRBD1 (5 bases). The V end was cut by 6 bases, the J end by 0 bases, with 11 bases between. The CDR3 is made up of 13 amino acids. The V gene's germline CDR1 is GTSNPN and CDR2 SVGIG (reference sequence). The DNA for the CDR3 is TGTGCCTGTACGCGGGGGGTGAACACTGAAGCTTTCTTT. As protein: CACTRGVNTEAFF.